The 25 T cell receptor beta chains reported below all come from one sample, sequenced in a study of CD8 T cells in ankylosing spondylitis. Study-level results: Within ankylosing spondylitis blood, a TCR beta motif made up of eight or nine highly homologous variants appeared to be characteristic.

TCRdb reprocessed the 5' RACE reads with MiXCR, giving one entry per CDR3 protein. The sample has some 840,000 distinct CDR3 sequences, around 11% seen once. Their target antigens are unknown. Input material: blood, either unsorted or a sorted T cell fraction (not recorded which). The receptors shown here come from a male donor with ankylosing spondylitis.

CDR3 sequence (DNA): TGTGCCTCTTCAGGGCCCGGCGGCGAGACCCAGTACTTC. It translates to CASSGPGGETQYF. The chain has TRBV6-1 and TRBJ2-5; possibly TRBD1 for D (5 bases). CDR3 length: 13 amino acids. Germline V CDR1 and CDR2: MNHNS, SASEGT. V was pared by 11 bases and J by 5 bases, with 18 bases between.

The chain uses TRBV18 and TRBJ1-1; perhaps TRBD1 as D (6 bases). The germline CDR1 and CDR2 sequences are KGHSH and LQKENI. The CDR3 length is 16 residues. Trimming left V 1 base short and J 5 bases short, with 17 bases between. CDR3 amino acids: CASSPLLDRVGTEAFF. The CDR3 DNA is TGTGCCAGCTCACCACTTTTGGACAGAGTTGGGACTGAAGCTTTCTTT.

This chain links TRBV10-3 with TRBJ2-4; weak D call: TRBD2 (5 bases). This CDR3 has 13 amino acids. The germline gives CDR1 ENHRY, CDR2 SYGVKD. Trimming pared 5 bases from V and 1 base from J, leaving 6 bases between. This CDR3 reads CAISWEAKNIQYF. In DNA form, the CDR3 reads TGTGCCATCAGTTGGGAGGCCAAAAACATTCAGTACTTC.

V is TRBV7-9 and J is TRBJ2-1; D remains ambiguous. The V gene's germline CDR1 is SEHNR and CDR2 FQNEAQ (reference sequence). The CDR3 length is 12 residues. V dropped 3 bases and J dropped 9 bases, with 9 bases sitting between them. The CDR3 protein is CASSFLGGEQFF. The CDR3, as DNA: TGTGCCAGCAGCTTTTTAGGTGGTGAGCAGTTCTTC.

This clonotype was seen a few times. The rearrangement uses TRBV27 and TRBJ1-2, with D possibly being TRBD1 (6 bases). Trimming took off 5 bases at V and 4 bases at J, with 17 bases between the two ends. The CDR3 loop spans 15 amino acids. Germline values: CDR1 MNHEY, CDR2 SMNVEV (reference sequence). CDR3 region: CASSPTPDRRYGYTF. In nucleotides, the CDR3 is TGTGCCAGCAGTCCTACCCCCGACAGGCGCTATGGCTACACCTTC.

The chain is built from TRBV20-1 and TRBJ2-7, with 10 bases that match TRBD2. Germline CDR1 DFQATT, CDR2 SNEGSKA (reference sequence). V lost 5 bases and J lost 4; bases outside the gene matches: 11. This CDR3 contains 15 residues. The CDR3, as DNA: TGCAGTGCTCAAACTAGCGGGGCCCGTGATTACGAGCAGTACTTC. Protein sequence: CSAQTSGARDYEQYF.

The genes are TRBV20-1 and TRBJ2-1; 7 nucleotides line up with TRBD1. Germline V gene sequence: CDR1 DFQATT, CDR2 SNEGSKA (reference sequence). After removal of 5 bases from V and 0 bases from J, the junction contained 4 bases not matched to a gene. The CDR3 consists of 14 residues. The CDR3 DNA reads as TGCAGTGCTGCCAGACAGGGCTCCTACAATGAGCAGTTCTTC. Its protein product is CSAARQGSYNEQFF.

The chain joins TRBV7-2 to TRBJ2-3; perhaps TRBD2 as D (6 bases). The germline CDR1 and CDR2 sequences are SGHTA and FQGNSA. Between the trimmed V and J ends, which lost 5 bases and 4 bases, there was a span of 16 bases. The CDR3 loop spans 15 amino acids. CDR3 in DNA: TGTGCCAGCAGCCCCACTCGGGGGAGGCCAGATACGCAGTATTTT. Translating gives CASSPTRGRPDTQYF.

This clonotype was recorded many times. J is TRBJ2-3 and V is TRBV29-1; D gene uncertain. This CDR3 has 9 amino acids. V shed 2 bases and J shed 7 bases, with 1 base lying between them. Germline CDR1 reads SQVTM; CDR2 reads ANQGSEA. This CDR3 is CSVENTQYF. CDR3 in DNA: TGCAGCGTTGAAAATACGCAGTATTTT.

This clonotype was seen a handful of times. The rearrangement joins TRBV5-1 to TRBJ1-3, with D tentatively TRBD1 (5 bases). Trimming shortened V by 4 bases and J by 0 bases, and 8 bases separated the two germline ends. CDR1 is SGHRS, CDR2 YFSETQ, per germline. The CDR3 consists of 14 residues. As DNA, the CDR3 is TGCGCCAGCAGCGACAGTAACTCTGGAAACACCATATATTTT. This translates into CASSDSNSGNTIYF.

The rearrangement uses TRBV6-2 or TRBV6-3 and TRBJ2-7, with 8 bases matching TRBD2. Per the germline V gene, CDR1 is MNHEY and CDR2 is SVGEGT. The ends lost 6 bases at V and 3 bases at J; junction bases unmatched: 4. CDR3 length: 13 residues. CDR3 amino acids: CASRGTSLYEQYF. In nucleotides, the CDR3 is TGTGCCAGCAGGGGGACTAGTCTCTACGAGCAGTACTTC.

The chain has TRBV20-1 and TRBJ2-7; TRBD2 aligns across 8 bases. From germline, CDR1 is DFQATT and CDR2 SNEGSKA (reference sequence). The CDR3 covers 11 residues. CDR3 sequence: CRATSAYEQYF. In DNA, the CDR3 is TGCAGGGCGACTAGCGCCTACGAGCAGTACTTC.

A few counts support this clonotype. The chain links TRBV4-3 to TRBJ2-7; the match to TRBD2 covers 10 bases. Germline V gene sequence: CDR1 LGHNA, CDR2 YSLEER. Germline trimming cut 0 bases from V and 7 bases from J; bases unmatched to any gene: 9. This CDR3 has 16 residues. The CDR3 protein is CASSQDLPSGGSEQYF. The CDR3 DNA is TGCGCCAGCAGCCAAGACCTCCCTAGCGGGGGCAGTGAGCAGTACTTC.

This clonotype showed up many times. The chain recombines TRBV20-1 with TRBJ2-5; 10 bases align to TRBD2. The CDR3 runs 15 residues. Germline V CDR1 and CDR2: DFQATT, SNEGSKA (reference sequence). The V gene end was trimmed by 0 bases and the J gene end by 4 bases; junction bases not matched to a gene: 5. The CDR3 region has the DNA TGCAGTGCTAGAGATCCCGCTAGCGGGGGAGAGACCCAGTACTTC. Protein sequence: CSARDPASGGETQYF.

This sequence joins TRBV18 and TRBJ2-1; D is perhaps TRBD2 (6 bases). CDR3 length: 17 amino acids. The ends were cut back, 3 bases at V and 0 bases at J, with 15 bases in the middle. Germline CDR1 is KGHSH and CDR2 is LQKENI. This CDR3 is CASSPRWAGSSYNEQFF. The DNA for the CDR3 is TGTGCCAGCTCACCCCGGTGGGCGGGGAGCTCCTACAATGAGCAGTTCTTC.

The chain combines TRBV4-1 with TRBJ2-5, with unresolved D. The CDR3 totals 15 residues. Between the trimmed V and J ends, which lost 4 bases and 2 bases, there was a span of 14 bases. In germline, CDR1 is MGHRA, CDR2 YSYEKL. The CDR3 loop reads CASSPDDYGQETQYF. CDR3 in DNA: TGCGCCAGCAGCCCTGACGATTACGGTCAAGAGACCCAGTACTTC.

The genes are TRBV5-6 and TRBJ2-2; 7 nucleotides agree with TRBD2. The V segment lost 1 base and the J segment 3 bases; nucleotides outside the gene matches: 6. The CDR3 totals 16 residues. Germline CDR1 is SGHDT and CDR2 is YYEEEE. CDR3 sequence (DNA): TGTGCCAGCAGCTTGTATCCAGCGGGATACACCGGGGAGCTGTTTTTT. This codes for CASSLYPAGYTGELFF. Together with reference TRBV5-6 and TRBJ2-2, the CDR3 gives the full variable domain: DAGVTQSPTHLIKTRGQQVTLRCSPKSGHDTVSWYQQALGQGPQFIFQYYEEEERQRGNFPDRFSGHQFPNYSSELNVNALLLGDSALYLCASSLYPAGYTGELFFGEGSRLTVL.

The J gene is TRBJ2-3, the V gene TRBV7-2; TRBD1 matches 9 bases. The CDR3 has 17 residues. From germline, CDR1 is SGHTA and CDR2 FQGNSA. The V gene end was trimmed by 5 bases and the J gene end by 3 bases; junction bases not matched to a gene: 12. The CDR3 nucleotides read TGTGCCAGCAGCCTTCGGTTGGGACAGGGATTAACAGATACGCAGTATTTT. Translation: CASSLRLGQGLTDTQYF. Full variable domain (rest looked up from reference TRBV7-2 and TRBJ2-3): GAGVSQSPSNKVTEKGKDVELRCDPISGHTALYWYRQSLGQGLEFLIYFQGNSAPDKSGLPSDRFSAERTGGSVSTLTIQRTQQEDSAVYLCASSLRLGQGLTDTQYFGPGTRLTVL.

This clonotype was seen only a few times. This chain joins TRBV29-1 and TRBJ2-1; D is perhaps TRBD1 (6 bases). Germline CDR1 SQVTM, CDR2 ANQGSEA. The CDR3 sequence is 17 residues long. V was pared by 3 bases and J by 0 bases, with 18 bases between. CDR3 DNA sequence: TGCAGCGTTGATAAGTTCGGTGGGGACAACTCCTACAATGAGCAGTTCTTC. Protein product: CSVDKFGGDNSYNEQFF.

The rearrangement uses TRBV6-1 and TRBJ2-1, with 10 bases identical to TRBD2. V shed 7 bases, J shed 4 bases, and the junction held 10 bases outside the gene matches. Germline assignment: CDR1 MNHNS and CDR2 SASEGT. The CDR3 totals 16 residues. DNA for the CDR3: TGTGCCAGCAAGGCTCTAGCGGGAGTCCGGTACAATGAGCAGTTCTTC. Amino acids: CASKALAGVRYNEQFF.

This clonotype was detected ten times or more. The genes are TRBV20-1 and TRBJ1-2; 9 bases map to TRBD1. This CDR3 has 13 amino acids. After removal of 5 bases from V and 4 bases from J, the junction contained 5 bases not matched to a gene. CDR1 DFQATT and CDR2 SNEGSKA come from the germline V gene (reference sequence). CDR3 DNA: TGCAGTGCTGAAACAGGGGGCGGCTATGGCTACACCTTC. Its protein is CSAETGGGYGYTF.

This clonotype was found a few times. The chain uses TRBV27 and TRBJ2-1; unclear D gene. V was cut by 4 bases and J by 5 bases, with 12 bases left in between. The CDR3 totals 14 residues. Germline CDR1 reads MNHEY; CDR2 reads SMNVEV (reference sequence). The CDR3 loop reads CASSSLITDNEQFF. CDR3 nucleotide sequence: TGTGCCAGCAGTTCCCTCATCACTGACAATGAGCAGTTCTTC.

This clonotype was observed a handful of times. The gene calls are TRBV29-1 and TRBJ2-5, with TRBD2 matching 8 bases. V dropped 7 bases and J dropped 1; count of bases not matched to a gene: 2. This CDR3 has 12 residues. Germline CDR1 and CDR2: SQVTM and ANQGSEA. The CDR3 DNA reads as TGCAGCGGCGGGGGGTCCCAAGAGACCCAGTACTTC. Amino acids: CSGGGSQETQYF.

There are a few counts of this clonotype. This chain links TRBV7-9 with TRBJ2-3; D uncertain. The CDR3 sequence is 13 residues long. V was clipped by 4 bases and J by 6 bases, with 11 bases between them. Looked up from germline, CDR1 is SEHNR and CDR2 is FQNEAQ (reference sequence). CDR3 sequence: CASSYTTEDTQYF. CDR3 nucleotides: TGTGCCAGCAGCTATACAACCGAGGATACGCAGTATTTT.

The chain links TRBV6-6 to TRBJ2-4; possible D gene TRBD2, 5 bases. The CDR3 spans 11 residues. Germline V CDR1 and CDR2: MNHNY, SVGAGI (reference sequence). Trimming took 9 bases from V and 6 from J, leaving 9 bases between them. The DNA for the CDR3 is TGTGCCAGTAGAGGGAGAAACATTCAGTACTTC. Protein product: CASRGRNIQYF.